The clone carrying this TCR beta chain was counted ten times or more. Its antigen remains unidentified. Construction of the TCR beta libraries employed iRepertoire HTBI primers in conjunction with Arm-PCR of CDR3 regions. TCRdb recomputed calls from the multiplex PCR reads with MiXCR, one row per CDR3 protein. The table has 350,000 to 550,000 distinct CDR3 sequences, about a sixth seen once. The entry originates in a study of regulatory T cells in long-lasting Graves disease. The study, taken as a whole, reports: Persistent disease samples used TRBV28, TRBJ1-2 and TRBJ2-5 preferentially. Analyses excluded thyroid tissue, covering peripheral blood alone.

The CDR3 contains 12 residues. Trimming removed 6 bases from V and 10 bases from J; junction bases left unmatched: 7. Time point of the sample: newly diagnosed GD, antithyroid drugs for less than 3 months. PBMC RNA served as the TCR library source. Graves' disease diagnosis relied on American Thyroid Association guidelines. This sample also belongs to another study, concerning T cells in Graves' hyperthyroidism and ophthalmopathy. That work contributes: The HTBI primer set drove a first-round RT-PCR of the TCR CDR3.

The chain joins TRBV12-3 or TRBV12-4 to TRBJ2-5; 8 positions agree with TRBD1. The source is a woman aged 18-29 years with Graves disease. This specimen consisted of peripheral blood mononuclear cells (PBMCs), obtained at new diagnosis, from a patient treated with antithyroid drugs. The CDR3 spells CASRQGANVQYF. In DNA form, the CDR3 reads TGTGCCAGCAGGCAGGGGGCGAACGTCCAGTACTTC.